A single sample is the source of the 13 T cell receptor beta chains below, sequenced in a study of T-cell reconstitution after alpha-beta-depleted transplantation in children (dated by TCRdb to about 2016). The sample's treatment or condition label, in plain terms: allogeneic hematopoietic cell transplantation with graft depleted of TCRalphabeta T cells and CD19 B cells. Receptor amplification or capture employed PCR. TCRdb shows the sequencer as Illumina HiSeq 2500. TCR libraries were prepared with molecular barcoding, using unique molecular identifiers to normalize TCRbeta repertoire quantification. The public sequencing data were trimmed at Q25 with fastp and processed into clonotypes with MiXCR by TCRdb, which kept only in-frame beta chains. CDR3 protein sequences are deduplicated, and each keeps its most common genes and DNA. The sample table lists some 80,000 distinct CDR3 sequences, roughly 20% of them with a count of one. The ten largest account for about 54% of the sample.

The sequences come from PBMCs, mostly from graft donor cells, collected 360 days after TCRalphabeta/CD19-depleted stem cell transplant. The receptors shown here come from a male patient aged 2 to 10 who had a stem cell transplant for acute lymphoblastic leukemia, so the T cells may come from the graft donor.

This clonotype was detected only a few times. This chain joins TRBV11-2 and TRBJ2-1; 7 bases agree with TRBD1. Trimming at V came to 8 bases and at J to 5 bases, leaving 12 bases not matched to a gene. CDR1 is SGHAT and CDR2 is FQNNGV in the germline V gene. The CDR3 totals 15 residues. The CDR3 DNA is TGTGCCAGCCGCCTTAGTTACAGGGGTCACAATGAGCAGTTCTTC. The encoded protein is CASRLSYRGHNEQFF. The full variable domain, rest sourced from reference TRBV11-2 and TRBJ2-1, is EAGVAQSPRYKIIEKRQSVAFWCNPISGHATLYWYQQILGQGPKLLIQFQNNGVVDDSQLPKDRFSAERLKGVDSTLKIQPAKLEDSAVYLCASRLSYRGHNEQFFGPGTRLTVL.

The V gene is TRBV2, the J gene TRBJ2-2; perhaps TRBD1 as D (5 bases). V was cut by 7 bases and J by 8 bases, with 11 bases left in between. Germline V gene data show CDR1 as SNHLY and CDR2 as FYNNEI. The CDR3 length is 12 residues. CDR3 bases: TGTGCCAGCAAGGGGCTGGCTGGGGAGCTGTTTTTT. This gives the protein CASKGLAGELFF. The entire variable domain, with the rest obtained from reference TRBV2 and TRBJ2-2, is as follows: EPEVTQTPSHQVTQMGQEVILRCVPISNHLYFYWYRQILGQKVEFLVSFYNNEISEKSEIFDDQFSVERPDGSNFTLKIRSTKLEDSAMYFCASKGLAGELFFGEGSRLTVL.

V is TRBV6-1 and J is TRBJ2-2, with D possibly TRBD2 on 6 matching bases. V lost 6 bases, J lost 5 bases, and 13 bases lay in between. The CDR3 covers 14 residues. CDR1 and CDR2 (germline): MNHNS, SASEGT. The CDR3 reads CASRWRAGTGELFF. The CDR3 coding sequence is TGTGCCAGCAGATGGAGGGCAGGGACCGGGGAGCTGTTTTTT.

This clonotype was observed a few times. The chain uses TRBV12-3 or TRBV12-4 and TRBJ2-1; the match to TRBD1 covers 8 bases. J lost 6 bases, V lost 6 bases, and 4 bases had no gene match. This CDR3 has 13 amino acids. The CDR3 region is CASRDRGGNEQFF. The CDR3, as DNA: TGTGCCAGCAGAGACAGGGGCGGCAATGAGCAGTTCTTC.

The J gene is TRBJ2-1, the V gene TRBV29-1, with D perhaps assigned TRBD1 or TRBD2 (5 bases each). Trimming cost V 0 bases and J 5 bases, with 8 bases left between them. Germline V gene lookup returns CDR1 SQVTM and CDR2 ANQGSEA. The CDR3 covers 13 residues. CDR3 coding DNA: TGCAGCGTTGAAGAACAGGAGGACAATGAGCAGTTCTTC. Translating it yields CSVEEQEDNEQFF.

This clonotype was found many times. The V call is TRBV4-1, the J call TRBJ2-1, with 7 bases matching TRBD2. Germline trimming cut 0 bases from V and 6 bases from J; bases unmatched to any gene: 8. This CDR3 is 16 amino acids long. In germline, CDR1 is MGHRA, CDR2 YSYEKL. The DNA for the CDR3 is TGCGCCAGCAGCCAAGATAGCCTAGCGGAGAGCAATGAGCAGTTCTTC. Its translation: CASSQDSLAESNEQFF.

V gene TRBV5-1 combines with J gene TRBJ2-7; D not resolved. Germline V lookup: CDR1 SGHRS, CDR2 YFSETQ. Trimming pared 1 base from V and 5 bases from J, leaving 7 bases between. CDR3 length equals 12 residues. The CDR3 spells CASSLLGNEQYF. CDR3 sequence (DNA): TGCGCCAGCAGCTTGCTCGGAAACGAGCAGTACTTC.

A few counts support this clonotype. The gene calls are TRBV7-9 and TRBJ2-1, with D unclear. Trimming took off 5 bases at V and 6 bases at J, with 14 bases between the two ends. The CDR3 contains 14 residues. Germline V gene sequence: CDR1 SEHNR, CDR2 FQNEAQ (reference sequence). For the CDR3, the DNA is TGTGCCAGCAGCCCGCCTTTGTTGGTCAATGAGCAGTTCTTC. Encoded protein: CASSPPLLVNEQFF.

This clonotype occurred many times. This chain uses TRBV2 with TRBJ1-1, with D unresolved. The germline V and J ends were trimmed by 4 bases and 0 bases, with 12 bases remaining between them. The CDR3 is 15 amino acids. Per the germline V gene, CDR1 is SNHLY and CDR2 is FYNNEI. The DNA of the CDR3 is TGTGCCAGCAGTGTTAACAGCCCCATGAACACTGAAGCTTTCTTT. Its translation is CASSVNSPMNTEAFF.

This clonotype was counted at least ten times. The chain joins TRBV3-1 to TRBJ2-7; 10 nucleotides align to TRBD1. With V trimmed by 10 bases and J by 2 bases, 8 bases remained unmatched. Per germline, CDR1 LGHDT and CDR2 YNNKEL (reference sequence). The CDR3 is 14 residues long. The CDR3 nucleotides read TGTGCCACCTCCGGGACAGGGGCCACCTACGAGCAGTACTTC. Translation gives CATSGTGATYEQYF.

The chain uses TRBV12-3 or TRBV12-4 and TRBJ2-7; D is undetermined. The V and J ends lost 3 bases and 7 bases respectively, with 13 bases between them. This CDR3 has 13 amino acids. CDR3 nucleotide sequence: TGTGCCAGCAGTTTGGGGTGGCCTTGGGAGCAGTACTTC. Encoded protein: CASSLGWPWEQYF.

The chain recombines TRBV12-3 or TRBV12-4 with TRBJ2-7; D gene ambiguous. V lost 4 bases, J lost 6 bases, and 7 bases lay in between. The CDR3 length is 11 residues. The CDR3 loop is CASSYFSEQYF. CDR3 bases: TGTGCCAGCAGTTATTTCAGCGAGCAGTACTTC.

The genes are TRBV7-9 and TRBJ2-5; D remains ambiguous. The V gene lost 3 bases and the J gene lost 5 bases, with 13 bases spanning the gap. CDR1 is SEHNR, CDR2 FQNEAQ, per germline (reference sequence). The CDR3 runs 14 residues. As DNA, the CDR3 is TGTGCCAGCAGCTTGAGCAGAGCTAGGGAGACCCAGTACTTC. It yields the protein CASSLSRARETQYF.